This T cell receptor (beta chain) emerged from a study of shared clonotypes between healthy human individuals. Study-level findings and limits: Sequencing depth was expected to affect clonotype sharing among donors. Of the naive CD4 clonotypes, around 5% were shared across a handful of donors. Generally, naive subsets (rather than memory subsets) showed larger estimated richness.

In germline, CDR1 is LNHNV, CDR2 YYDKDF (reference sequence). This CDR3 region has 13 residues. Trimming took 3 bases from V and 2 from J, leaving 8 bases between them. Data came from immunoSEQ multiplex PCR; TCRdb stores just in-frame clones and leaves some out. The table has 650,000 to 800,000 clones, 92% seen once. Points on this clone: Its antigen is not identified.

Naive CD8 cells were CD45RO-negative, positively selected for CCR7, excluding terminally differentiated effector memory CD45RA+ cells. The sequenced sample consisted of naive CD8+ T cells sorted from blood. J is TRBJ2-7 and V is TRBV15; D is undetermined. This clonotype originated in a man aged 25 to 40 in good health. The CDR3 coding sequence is TGTGCCACCAGCAGCGAACGTACCTACGAGCAGTACTTC. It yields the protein CATSSERTYEQYF.